This T cell receptor (beta chain) was retrieved from a study of blood T cell repertoires in COVID-19. Study as a whole: T cells, B-cell-depleted T cells, or PBMCs supplied cDNA or gDNA.

Germline CDR1 is LGHDT and CDR2 is YNNKEL (reference sequence). The CDR3 loop spans 15 amino acids. V lost 6 bases to trimming and J lost 0 bases, with 12 bases between them. Original handling: Estimates of nucleated cell counts were drawn from the amplification of reference gene primers. TCRdb's copy holds only in-frame clones and misses some; the assay was immunoSEQ multiplex PCR. That table furnishes V, J and clone size, whereas the DNA furnished D and trimming. The table records about 200,000 clones, under 80% of them present only once. The rearrangement links TRBV3-1 (or the pseudogene TRBV3-2) to TRBJ2-1; D may be TRBD2 (6 bases). The sequenced sample consisted of PBMCs or T cells enriched from blood (not recorded which). The sequence was collected from a woman in her fifties or sixties with acute COVID-19. The CDR3 here is CASSLQRASYNEQFF. The CDR3 nucleotides are TGTGCCAGCAGTTTACAGCGGGCCTCCTACAATGAGCAGTTCTTC.